This T cell receptor beta chain was identified during a study of vaccination effects on CD4 cells after COVID-19. Across the study: Sequencing in the ViraFEST assay came after antigen-specific CD4+ T cells had been expanded with viral peptide pools, which were used to stimulate PBMC.

In the case of this clone: The antigen is unknown.

Germline CDR1 and CDR2: LGHDT and YNNKEL (reference sequence). The CDR3 is made up of 12 amino acids. Trimming left V 3 bases short and J 14 bases short, with 11 bases between. Measured with immunoSEQ multiplex PCR; TCRdb has only the in-frame clones, and not every one. The table records almost 40,000 clones, roughly 82% of them present only once. The culture ran for roughly ten days before CD4+ T cells were isolated. All vaccine recipients tested negative for nucleocapsid antibodies and had never contracted SARS-CoV-2 infection. Cultures got half-medium changes with IL-2 on days 3 and 7. V usage is TRBV3-1 (or the pseudogene TRBV3-2) and J usage is TRBJ1-6, with D maybe TRBD1 (6 bases). This TCR was recovered from a human donor who received a COVID-19 vaccine. The sequencing here drew on CD4+ T cells from PBMCs cultured without peptide, taken before COVID-19 vaccination. CDR3: CASSQADRALHF. The CDR3 DNA reads as TGTGCCAGCAGCCAGGCGGACAGAGCCCTCCACTTT.